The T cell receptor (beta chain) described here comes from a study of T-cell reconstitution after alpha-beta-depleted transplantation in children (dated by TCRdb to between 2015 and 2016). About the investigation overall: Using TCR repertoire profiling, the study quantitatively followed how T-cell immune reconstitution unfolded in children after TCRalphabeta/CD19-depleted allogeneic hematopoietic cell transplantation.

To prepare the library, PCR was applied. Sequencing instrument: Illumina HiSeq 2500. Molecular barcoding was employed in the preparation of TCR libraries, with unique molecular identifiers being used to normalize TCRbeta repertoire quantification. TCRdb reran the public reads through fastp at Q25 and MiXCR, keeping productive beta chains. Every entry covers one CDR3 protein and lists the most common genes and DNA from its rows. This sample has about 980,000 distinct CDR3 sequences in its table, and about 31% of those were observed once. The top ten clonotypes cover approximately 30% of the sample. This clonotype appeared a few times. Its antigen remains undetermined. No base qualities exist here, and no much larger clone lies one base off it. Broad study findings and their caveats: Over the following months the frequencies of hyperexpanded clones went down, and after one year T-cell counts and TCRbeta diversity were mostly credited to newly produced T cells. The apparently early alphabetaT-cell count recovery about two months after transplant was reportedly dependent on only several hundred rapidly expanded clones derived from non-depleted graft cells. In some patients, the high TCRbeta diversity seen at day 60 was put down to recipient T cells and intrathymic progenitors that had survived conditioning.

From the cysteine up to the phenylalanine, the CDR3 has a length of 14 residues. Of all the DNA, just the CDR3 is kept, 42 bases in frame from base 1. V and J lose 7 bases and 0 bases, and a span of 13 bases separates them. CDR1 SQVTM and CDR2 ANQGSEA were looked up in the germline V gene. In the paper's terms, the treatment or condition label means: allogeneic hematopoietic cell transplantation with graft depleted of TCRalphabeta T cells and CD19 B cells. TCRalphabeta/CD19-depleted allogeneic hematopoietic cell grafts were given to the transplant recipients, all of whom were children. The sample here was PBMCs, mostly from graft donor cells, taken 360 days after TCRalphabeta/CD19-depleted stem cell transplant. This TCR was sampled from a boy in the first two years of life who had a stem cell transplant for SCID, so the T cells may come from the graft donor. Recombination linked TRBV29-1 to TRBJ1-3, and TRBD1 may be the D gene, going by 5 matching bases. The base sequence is TGCAGCGCTGGGGACCGCCGCTCTGGAAACACCATATATTTT. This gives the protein CSAGDRRSGNTIYF.